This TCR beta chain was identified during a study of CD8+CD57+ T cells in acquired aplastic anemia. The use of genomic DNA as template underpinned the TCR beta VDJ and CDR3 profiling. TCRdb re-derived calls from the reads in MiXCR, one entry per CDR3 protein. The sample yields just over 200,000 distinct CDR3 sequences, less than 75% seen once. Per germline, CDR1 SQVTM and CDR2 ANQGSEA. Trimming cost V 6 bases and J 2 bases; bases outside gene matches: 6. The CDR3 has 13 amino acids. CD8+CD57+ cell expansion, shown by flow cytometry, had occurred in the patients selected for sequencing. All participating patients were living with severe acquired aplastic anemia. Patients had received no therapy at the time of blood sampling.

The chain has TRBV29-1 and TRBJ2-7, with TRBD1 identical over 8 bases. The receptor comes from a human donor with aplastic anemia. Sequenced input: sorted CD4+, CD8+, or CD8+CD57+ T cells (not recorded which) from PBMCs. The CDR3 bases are TGCAGCGTACCCGGGACAGGAGCCTACGAGCAGTACTTC. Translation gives CSVPGTGAYEQYF.